What follows are 9 T cell receptor beta chains derived from one specimen sequenced in a study of OX40 agonist ivuxolimab in advanced cancers. The data were produced by immunoSEQ multiplex PCR, yet TCRdb's version contains in-frame clones alone and is incomplete. The table records 76,000 or so clones, approximately 85% of them present only once. The starting material was CD4+ or CD8+ T cells sorted from blood, obtained in a trial of the OX40 agonist ivuxolimab. These receptors were obtained from an adult with an advanced solid tumor such as melanoma, head and neck, liver or kidney cancer.

V gene TRBV19 combines with J gene TRBJ2-7; D may be TRBD1 or TRBD2 (5 bases each). Germline assignment: CDR1 LNHDA and CDR2 SQIVND (reference sequence). Trimming shortened V by 1 base and J by 1 base, and 11 bases separated the two germline ends. The CDR3 spans 15 residues. In DNA, the CDR3 is TGTGCCAGTAGTATAGGAGGGGAAATTTCCTACGAGCAGTACTTC. Translating gives CASSIGGEISYEQYF.

The rearrangement links TRBV18 to TRBJ2-4; weak D call: TRBD2 (5 bases). Germline values: CDR1 KGHSH, CDR2 LQKENI. The length of the CDR3 is 12 residues. Deletions cut 3 bases from V and 8 bases from J, with 8 bases between. The CDR3 DNA is TGTGCCAGCTCACCCGGACTCGACATTCAGTACTTC. Translating gives CASSPGLDIQYF.

This sequence joins TRBV5-1 and TRBJ1-2; unclear D gene. The germline V gene has CDR1 SGHRS and CDR2 YFSETQ. This CDR3 has 13 amino acids. Trimming took off 2 bases at V and 4 bases at J, with 9 bases between the two ends. DNA for the CDR3: TGCGCCAGCAGCTTCGGCCAGTCCTATGGCTACACCTTC. Protein: CASSFGQSYGYTF.

In nucleotides, the CDR3 is TGTGCCAGCAGCTTACCCCCGCCCCCTGAGCAGTTCTTC. It codes for CASSLPPPPEQFF. The V call is TRBV7-2, the J call TRBJ2-1; D is uncertain. Germline loops: CDR1 SGHTA, CDR2 FQGNSA. The CDR3 length is 13 residues. V dropped 2 bases and J dropped 9 bases, with 11 bases sitting between them.

The table lists this clone with a few counts. The chain combines TRBV6-5 with TRBJ2-7, with 8 bases identical to TRBD1. Germline trimming cut 8 bases from V and 2 bases from J; bases unmatched to any gene: 5. The CDR3 runs to 13 residues. Germline V gives CDR1 MNHEY, CDR2 SVGAGI. The CDR3: CASWTGPTYEQYF. CDR3 DNA sequence: TGTGCCAGCTGGACAGGGCCCACCTACGAGCAGTACTTC.

The V call is TRBV29-1, the J call TRBJ1-2; weak D call: TRBD1 (6 bases). The CDR3 contains 12 residues. Germline V CDR1 and CDR2: SQVTM, ANQGSEA. The CDR3 DNA sequence: TGCAGGGGGGGCCCCGCCCACTATGGCTACACCTTC. Translation: CRGGPAHYGYTF.

This chain uses TRBV4-1 with TRBJ1-6; D ambiguous. Germline V gene data show CDR1 as MGHRA and CDR2 as YSYEKL. The germline V and J ends were trimmed by 4 bases and 7 bases, with 17 bases remaining between them. This CDR3 spans 16 amino acids. CDR3 nucleotide sequence: TGCGCCAGCAGCCCCCAACCCGGGATAGCAAATTCACCCCTCCACTTT. It encodes CASSPQPGIANSPLHF.

V is TRBV6-1 and J is TRBJ1-5; D gene unclear. V was clipped by 1 base and J by 7 bases, with 8 bases between them. Germline assignment: CDR1 MNHNS and CDR2 SASEGT. The CDR3 has 13 amino acids. For the CDR3, the DNA is TGTGCCAGCAGTGAAGTTTTCAGCCAGCCCCAGCATTTT. It yields the protein CASSEVFSQPQHF.

The V gene is TRBV30, the J gene TRBJ2-3; TRBD1 is a possible D gene (5 bases). This CDR3 has 16 residues. Germline CDR1 GTSNPN, CDR2 SVGIG (reference sequence). The V end lost 3 bases, the J end lost 3 bases, and 19 bases lay between the germline ends. The CDR3 bases are TGTGCCTGGAGGGGAAAAATGTCCAGGGTGACAGATACGCAGTATTTT. Its protein product is CAWRGKMSRVTDTQYF.